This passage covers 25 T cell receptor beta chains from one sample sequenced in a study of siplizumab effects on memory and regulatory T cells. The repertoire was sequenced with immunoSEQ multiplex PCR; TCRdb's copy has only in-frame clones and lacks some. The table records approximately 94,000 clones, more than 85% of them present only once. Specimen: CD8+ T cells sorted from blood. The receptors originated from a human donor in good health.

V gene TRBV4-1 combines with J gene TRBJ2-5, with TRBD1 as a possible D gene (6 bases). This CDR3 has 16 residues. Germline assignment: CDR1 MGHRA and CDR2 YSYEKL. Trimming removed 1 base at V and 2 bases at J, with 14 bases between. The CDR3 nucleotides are TGCGCCAGCAGCCAAGGTTGGGGGCCCGCGCAAGAGACCCAGTACTTC. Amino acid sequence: CASSQGWGPAQETQYF.

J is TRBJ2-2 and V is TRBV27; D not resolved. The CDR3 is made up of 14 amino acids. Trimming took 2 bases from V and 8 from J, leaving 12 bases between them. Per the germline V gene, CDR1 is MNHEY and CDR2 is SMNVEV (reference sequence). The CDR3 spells CASSLATMGGELFF. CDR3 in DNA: TGTGCCAGCAGTTTAGCGACGATGGGGGGGGAGCTGTTTTTT.

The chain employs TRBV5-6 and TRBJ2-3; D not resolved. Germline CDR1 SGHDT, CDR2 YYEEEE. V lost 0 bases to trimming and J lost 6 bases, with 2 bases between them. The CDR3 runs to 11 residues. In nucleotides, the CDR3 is TGTGCCAGCAGCTTGGTGGATACGCAGTATTTT. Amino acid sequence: CASSLVDTQYF.

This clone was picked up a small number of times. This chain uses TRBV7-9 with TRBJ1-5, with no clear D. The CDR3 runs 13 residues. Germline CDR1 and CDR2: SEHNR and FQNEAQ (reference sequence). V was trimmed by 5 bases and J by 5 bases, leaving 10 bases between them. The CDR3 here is CASSRSYDQPQHF. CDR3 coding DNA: TGTGCCAGCAGCCGATCATATGATCAGCCCCAGCATTTT.

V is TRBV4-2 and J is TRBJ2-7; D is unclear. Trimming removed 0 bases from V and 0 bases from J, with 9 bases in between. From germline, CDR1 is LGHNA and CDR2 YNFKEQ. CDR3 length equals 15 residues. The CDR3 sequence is CASSQETHSSYEQYF. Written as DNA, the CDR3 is TGTGCCAGCAGCCAAGAAACCCACAGCTCCTACGAGCAGTACTTC.

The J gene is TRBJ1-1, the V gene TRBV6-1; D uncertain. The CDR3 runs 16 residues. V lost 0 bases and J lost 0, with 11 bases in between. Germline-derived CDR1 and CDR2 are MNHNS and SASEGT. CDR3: CASSEAQYQVNTEAFF. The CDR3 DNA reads TGTGCCAGCAGTGAAGCGCAGTACCAGGTGAACACTGAAGCTTTCTTT.

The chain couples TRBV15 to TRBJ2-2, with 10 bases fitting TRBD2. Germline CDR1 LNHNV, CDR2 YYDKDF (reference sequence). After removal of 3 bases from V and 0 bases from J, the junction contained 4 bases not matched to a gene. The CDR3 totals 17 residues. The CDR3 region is CATSSDLAGANTGELFF. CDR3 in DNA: TGTGCCACCAGCAGTGATCTAGCGGGGGCGAACACCGGGGAGCTGTTTTTT.

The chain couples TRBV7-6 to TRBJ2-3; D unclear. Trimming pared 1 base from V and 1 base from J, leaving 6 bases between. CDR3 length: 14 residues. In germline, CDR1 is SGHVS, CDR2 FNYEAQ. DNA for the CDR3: TGTGCCAGCAGCTTAGAGTGGGGCACAGATACGCAGTATTTT. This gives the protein CASSLEWGTDTQYF.

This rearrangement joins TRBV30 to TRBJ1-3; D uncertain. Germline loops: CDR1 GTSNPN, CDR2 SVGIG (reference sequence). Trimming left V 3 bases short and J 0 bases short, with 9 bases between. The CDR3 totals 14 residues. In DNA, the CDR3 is TGTGCCTGGAGCGCGGGAAGCTCTGGAAACACCATATATTTT. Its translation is CAWSAGSSGNTIYF.

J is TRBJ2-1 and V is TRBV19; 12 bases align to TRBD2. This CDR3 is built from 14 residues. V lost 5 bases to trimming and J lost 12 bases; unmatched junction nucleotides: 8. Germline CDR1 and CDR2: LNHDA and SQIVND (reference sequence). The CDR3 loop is CASSAGTSGFVQFF. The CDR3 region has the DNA TGTGCCAGTAGTGCCGGGACTAGCGGGTTTGTGCAGTTCTTC.

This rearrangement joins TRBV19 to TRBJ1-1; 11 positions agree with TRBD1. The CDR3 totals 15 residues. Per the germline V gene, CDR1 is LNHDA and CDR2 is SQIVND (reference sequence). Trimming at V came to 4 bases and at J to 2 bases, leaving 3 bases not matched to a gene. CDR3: CASSTRTGGNTEAFF. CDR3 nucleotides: TGTGCCAGTAGTACCCGGACAGGGGGCAACACTGAAGCTTTCTTT.

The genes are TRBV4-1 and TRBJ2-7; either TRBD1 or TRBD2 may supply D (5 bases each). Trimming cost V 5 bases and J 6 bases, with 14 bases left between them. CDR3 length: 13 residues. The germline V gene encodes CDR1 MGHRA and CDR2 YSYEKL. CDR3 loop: CASSEGKGSEQYF. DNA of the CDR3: TGCGCCAGCAGCGAAGGGAAGGGGAGCGAGCAGTACTTC.

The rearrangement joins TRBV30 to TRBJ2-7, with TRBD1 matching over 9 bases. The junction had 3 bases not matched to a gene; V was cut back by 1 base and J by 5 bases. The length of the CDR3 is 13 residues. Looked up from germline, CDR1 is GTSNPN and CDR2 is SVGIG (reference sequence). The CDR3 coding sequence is TGTGCCTGGAGTGACAGGGGGCTGGACGAGCAGTACTTC. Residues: CAWSDRGLDEQYF.

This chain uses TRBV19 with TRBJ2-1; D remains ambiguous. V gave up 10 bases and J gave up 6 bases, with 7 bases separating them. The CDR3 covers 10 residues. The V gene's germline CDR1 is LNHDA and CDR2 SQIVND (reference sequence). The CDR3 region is CATGPNEQFF. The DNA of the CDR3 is TGTGCCACCGGACCCAATGAGCAGTTCTTC. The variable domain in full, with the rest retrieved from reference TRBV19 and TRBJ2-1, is DGGITQSPKYLFRKEGQNVTLSCEQNLNHDAMYWYRQDPGQGLRLIYYSQIVNDFQKGDIAEGYSVSREKKESFPLTVTSAQKNPTAFYLCATGPNEQFFGPGTRLTVL.

The CDR3 DNA reads as TGTGCCACCAGCAGTCCCGAGGAGACCCAGTACTTC. Residues: CATSSPEETQYF. The chain joins TRBV15 to TRBJ2-5, with unresolved D. The germline CDR1 and CDR2 sequences are LNHNV and YYDKDF (reference sequence). The CDR3 is 12 residues long. V gave up 3 bases and J gave up 5 bases, with 7 bases separating them.

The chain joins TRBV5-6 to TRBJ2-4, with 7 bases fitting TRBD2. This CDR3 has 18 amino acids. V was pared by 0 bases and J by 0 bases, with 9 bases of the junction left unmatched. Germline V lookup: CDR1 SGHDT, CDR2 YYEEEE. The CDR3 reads CASSLGPSGSLAKNIQYF. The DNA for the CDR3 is TGTGCCAGCAGCTTGGGTCCTAGCGGCAGTCTAGCCAAAAACATTCAGTACTTC.

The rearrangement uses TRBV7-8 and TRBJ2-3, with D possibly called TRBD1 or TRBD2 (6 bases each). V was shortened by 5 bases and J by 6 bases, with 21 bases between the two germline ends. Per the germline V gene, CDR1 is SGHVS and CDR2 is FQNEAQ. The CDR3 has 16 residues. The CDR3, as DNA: TGTGCCAGCAGCCCAACCAGGAGGGGGAGTAGGGATACGCAGTATTTT. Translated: CASSPTRRGSRDTQYF.

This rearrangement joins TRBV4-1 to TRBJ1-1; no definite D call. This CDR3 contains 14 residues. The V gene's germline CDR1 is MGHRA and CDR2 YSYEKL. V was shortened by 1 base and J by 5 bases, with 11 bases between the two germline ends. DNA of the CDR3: TGCGCCAGCAGCCAAGGACCCTTTGAGACTGAAGCTTTCTTT. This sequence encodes CASSQGPFETEAFF.

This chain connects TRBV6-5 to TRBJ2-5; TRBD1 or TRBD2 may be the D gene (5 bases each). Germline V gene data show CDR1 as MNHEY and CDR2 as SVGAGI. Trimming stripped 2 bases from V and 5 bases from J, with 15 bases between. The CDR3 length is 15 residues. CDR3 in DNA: TGTGCCAGCAGTTACCAGGGCTCAGGCGGGGAGACCCAGTACTTC. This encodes CASSYQGSGGETQYF.

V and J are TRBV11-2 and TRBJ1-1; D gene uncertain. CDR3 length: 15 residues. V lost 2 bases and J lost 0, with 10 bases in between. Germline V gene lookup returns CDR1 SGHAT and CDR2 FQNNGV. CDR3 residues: CASSLSMDLNTEAFF. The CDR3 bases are TGTGCCAGCAGCTTAAGCATGGATTTGAACACTGAAGCTTTCTTT.

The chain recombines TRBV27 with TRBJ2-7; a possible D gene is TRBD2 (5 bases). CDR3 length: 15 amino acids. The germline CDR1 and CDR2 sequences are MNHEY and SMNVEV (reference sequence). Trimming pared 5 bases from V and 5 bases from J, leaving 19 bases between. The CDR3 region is CASSLSGVAADEQYF. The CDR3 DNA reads TGTGCCAGCAGTCTAAGTGGGGTGGCAGCGGACGAGCAGTACTTC.

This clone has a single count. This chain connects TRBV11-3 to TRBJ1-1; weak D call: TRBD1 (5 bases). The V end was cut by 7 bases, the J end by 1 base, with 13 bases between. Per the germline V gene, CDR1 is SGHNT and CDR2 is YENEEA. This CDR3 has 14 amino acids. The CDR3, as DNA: TGTGCCAGCACCACGGGGGGGACGAACACTGAAGCTTTCTTT. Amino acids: CASTTGGTNTEAFF.

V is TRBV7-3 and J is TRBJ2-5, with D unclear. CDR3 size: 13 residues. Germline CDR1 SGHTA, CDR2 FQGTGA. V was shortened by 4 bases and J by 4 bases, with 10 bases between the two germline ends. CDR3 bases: TGTGCCAGCAGCTCGGTGCCTGGAGAGACCCAGTACTTC. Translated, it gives CASSSVPGETQYF.

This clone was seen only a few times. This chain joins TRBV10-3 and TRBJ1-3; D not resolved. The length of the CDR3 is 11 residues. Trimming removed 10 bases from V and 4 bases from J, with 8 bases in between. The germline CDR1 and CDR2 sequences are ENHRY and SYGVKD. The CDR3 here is CATRQGNTIYF. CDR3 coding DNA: TGTGCCACGCGGCAGGGAAACACCATATATTTT.

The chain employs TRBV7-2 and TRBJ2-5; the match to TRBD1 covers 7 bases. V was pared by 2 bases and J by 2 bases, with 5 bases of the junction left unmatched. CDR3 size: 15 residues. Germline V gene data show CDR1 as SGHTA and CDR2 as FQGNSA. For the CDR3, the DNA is TGTGCCAGCAGCTTAAACCCGGGACAGCAAGAGACCCAGTACTTC. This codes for CASSLNPGQQETQYF.